The T cell receptor (beta chain) described here comes from a study of T cells after yellow fever vaccination. TCRdb reanalysed the 5' RACE reads using MiXCR and keeps one entry per CDR3 protein. The table has around 400,000 distinct CDR3 sequences, 9.5% to 13% seen once. V dropped 7 bases and J dropped 4 bases, with 13 bases sitting between them. Germline-derived CDR1 and CDR2 are MNHNS and SASEGT. This CDR3 contains 13 residues. The chain uses TRBV6-1 and TRBJ2-5, with a weak D call TRBD2 (7 bases). The source is a man aged 18-30 years who received the YFV17D yellow fever vaccine. This specimen was PBMCs, taken on the day of the first yellow fever vaccination. CDR3 nucleotide sequence: TGTGCCAGCATGCGGGGGCCGAGAGAGACCCAGTACTTC. Translating it yields CASMRGPRETQYF.